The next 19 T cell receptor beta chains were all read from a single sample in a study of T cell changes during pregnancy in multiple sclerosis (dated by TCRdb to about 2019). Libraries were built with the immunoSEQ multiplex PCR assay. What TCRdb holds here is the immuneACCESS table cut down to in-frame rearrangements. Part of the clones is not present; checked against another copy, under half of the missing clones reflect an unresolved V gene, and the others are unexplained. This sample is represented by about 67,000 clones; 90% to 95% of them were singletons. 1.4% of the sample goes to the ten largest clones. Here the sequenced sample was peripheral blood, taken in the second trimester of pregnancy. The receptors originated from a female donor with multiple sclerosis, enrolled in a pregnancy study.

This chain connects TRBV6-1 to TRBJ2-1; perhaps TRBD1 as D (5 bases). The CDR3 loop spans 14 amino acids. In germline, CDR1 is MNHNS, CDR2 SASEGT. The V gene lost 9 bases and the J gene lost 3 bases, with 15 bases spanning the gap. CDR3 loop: CASLTRASYNEQFF. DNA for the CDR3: TGTGCCAGTTTAACCAGGGCCAGCTACAATGAGCAGTTCTTC.

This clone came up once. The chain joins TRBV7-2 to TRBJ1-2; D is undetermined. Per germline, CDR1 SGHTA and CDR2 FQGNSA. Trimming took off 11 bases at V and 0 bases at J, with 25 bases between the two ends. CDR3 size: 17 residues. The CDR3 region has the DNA TGTGCCGGATCTATGGTTGCGGCCGGTCGAGCTAACTATGGCTACACCTTC. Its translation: CAGSMVAAGRANYGYTF.

The CDR3 nucleotides are TGTGCCAGCAGCTTAGGAGCGACGCCATCACCCCACTTT. Encoded protein: CASSLGATPSPHF. This chain links TRBV11-2 with TRBJ1-6, with D unresolved. The germline gives CDR1 SGHAT, CDR2 FQNNGV. V was pared by 1 base and J by 18 bases, with 16 bases between. This CDR3 has 13 residues.

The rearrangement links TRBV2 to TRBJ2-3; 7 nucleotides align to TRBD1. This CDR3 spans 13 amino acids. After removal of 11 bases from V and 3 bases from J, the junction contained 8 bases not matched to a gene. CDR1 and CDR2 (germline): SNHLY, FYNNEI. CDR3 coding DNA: TGTGCCGGTACAGGGGAGTCGACAGATACGCAGTATTTT. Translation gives CAGTGESTDTQYF. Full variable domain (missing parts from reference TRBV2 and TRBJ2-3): EPEVTQTPSHQVTQMGQEVILRCVPISNHLYFYWYRQILGQKVEFLVSFYNNEISEKSEIFDDQFSVERPDGSNFTLKIRSTKLEDSAMYFCAGTGESTDTQYFGPGTRLTVL.

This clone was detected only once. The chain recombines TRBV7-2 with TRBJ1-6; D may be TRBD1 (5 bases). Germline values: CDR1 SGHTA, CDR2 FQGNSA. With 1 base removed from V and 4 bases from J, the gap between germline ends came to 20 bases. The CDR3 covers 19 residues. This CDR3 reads CASSLVGPDSLGYNSPLHF. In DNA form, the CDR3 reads TGTGCCAGCAGCTTAGTAGGCCCCGACAGCCTCGGGTATAATTCACCCCTCCACTTT. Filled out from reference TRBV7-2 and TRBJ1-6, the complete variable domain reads GAGVSQSPSNKVTEKGKDVELRCDPISGHTALYWYRQSLGQGLEFLIYFQGNSAPDKSGLPSDRFSAERTGGSVSTLTIQRTQQEDSAVYLCASSLVGPDSLGYNSPLHFGNGTRLTVT.

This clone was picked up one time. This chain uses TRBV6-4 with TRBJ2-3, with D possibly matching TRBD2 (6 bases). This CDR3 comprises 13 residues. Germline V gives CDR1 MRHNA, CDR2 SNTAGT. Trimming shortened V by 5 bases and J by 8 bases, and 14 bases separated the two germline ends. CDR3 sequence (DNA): TGTGCCAGCAGTTGGAGGGTGGAAGCTACGCAGTATTTT. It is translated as CASSWRVEATQYF.

The CDR3 sequence is CASSQDSGGSSYNSPLHF. The CDR3 nucleotides are TGCGCCAGCAGCCAAGATTCCGGGGGGAGCTCCTATAATTCACCCCTCCACTTT. This chain links TRBV4-1 with TRBJ1-6, with D maybe TRBD1 (5 bases). Germline CDR1 reads MGHRA; CDR2 reads YSYEKL. CDR3 length: 18 residues. With 0 bases removed from V and 0 bases from J, the gap between germline ends came to 12 bases.

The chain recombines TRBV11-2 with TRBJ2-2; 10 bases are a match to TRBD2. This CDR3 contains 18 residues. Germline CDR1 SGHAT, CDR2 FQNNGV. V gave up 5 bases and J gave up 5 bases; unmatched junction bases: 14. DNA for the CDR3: TGTGCCAGCAGCCCTGTAGGAAGCGGGAGGGCTCGGACCGGGGAGCTGTTTTTT. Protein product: CASSPVGSGRARTGELFF.

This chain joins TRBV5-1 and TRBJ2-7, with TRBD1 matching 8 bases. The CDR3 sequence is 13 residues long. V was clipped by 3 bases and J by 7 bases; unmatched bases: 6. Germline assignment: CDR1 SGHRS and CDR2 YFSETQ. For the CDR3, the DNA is TGCGCCAGCAGCTCGACAGGGGTGGAGGAGCAGTACTTC. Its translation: CASSSTGVEEQYF. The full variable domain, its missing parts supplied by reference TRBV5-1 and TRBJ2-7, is KAGVTQTPRYLIKTRGQQVTLSCSPISGHRSVSWYQQTPGQGLQFLFEYFSETQRNKGNFPGRFSGRQFSNSRSEMNVSTLELGDSALYLCASSSTGVEEQYFGPGTRLTVT.

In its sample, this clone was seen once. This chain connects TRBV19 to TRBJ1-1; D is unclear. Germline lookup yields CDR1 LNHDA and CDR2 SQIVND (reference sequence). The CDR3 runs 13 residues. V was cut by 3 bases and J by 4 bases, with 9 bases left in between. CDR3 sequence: CASSIGVGTEAFF. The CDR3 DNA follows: TGTGCCAGTAGTATCGGGGTCGGCACTGAAGCTTTCTTT.

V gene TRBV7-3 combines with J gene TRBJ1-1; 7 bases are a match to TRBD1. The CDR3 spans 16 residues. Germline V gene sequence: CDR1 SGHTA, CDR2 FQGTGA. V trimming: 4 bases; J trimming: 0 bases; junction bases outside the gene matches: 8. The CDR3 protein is CASSYEGQFVNTEAFF. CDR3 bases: TGTGCCAGCAGCTATGAGGGACAGTTTGTGAACACTGAAGCTTTCTTT.

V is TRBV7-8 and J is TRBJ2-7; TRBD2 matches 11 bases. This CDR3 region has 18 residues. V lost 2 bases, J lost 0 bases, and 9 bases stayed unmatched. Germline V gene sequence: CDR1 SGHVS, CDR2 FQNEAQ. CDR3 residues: CASSLMAPGLAGSYEQYF. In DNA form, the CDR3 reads TGTGCCAGCAGCTTAATGGCCCCCGGACTAGCGGGCTCCTACGAGCAGTACTTC.

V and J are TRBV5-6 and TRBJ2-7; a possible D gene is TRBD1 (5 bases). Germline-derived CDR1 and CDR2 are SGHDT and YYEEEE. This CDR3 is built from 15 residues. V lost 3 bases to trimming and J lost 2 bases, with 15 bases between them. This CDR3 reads CASSYVGAGTYEQYF. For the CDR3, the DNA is TGTGCCAGCAGCTACGTAGGGGCCGGTACCTACGAGCAGTACTTC.

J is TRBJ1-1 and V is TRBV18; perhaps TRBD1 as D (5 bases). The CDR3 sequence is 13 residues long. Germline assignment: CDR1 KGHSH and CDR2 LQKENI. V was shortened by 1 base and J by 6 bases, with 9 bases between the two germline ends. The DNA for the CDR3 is TGTGCCAGCTCACCACTTATAGGGGCTGAAGCTTTCTTT. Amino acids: CASSPLIGAEAFF. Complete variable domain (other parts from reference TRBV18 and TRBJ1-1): NAGVMQNPRHLVRRRGQEARLRCSPMKGHSHVYWYRQLPEEGLKFMVYLQKENIIDESGMPKERFSAEFPKEGPSILRIQQVVRGDSAAYFCASSPLIGAEAFFGQGTRLTVV.

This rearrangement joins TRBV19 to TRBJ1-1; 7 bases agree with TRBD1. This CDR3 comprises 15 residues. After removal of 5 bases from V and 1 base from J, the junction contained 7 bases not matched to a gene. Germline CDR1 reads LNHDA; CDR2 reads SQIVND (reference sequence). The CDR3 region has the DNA TGTGCCAGTAGTCCCCACAGGGGTCAGAACACTGAAGCTTTCTTT. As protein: CASSPHRGQNTEAFF.

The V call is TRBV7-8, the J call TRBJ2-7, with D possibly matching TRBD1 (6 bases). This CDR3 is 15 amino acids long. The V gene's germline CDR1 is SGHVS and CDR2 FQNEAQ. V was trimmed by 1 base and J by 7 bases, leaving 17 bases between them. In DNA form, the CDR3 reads TGTGCCAGCAGCTTAGGATCAGGGGTTCGGCGGGAGCAGTACTTC. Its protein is CASSLGSGVRREQYF.

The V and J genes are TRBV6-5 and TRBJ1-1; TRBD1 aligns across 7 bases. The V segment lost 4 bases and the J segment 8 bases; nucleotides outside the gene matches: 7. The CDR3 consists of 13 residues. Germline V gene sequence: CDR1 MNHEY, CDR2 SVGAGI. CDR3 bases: TGTGCCAGCAGTTTCCGGGGACAGCGCGAAGCTTTCTTT. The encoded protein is CASSFRGQREAFF.

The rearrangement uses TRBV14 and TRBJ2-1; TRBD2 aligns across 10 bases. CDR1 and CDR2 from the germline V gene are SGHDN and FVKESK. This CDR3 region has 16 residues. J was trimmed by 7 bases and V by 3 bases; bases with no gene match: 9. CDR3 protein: CASSQGFGTSVNEQFF. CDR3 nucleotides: TGTGCCAGCAGCCAGGGTTTCGGGACTAGCGTGAATGAGCAGTTCTTC.

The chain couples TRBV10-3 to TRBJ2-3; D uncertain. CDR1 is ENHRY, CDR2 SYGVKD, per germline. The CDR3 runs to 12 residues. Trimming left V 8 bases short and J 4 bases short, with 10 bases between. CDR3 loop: CAIGPKADTQYF. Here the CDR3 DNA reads TGTGCCATCGGGCCGAAAGCAGATACGCAGTATTTT.